The clone carrying this TCR beta chain was seen more than once but under ten times. Its antigen remains unknown. J lost 5 bases, V lost 5 bases, and 13 bases had no gene match. The CDR3 runs to 17 residues. Per the germline V gene, CDR1 is SGHTA and CDR2 is FQGNSA. This sample is drawn from a study of T cell repertoires in cytomegalovirus infection. TCRdb passed the reads through MiXCR, listing each CDR3 protein once. The sample has roughly 160,000 distinct CDR3 sequences, less than 25% seen once. This TCR came from a human donor in good health (CMV status not recorded). Some clones in this sample may be carry-over from other donors' samples. Here the sequenced sample was CD8+ T cells from cultured PBMCs, taken from culture after CMV antigen stimulation. The chain recombines TRBV7-2 with TRBJ2-3; TRBD1 matches 10 bases. The CDR3 DNA reads as TGTGCCAGCAGCCCCCGGACAGGGGGGAGTTGGGAAGATACGCAGTATTTT. Its translation is CASSPRTGGSWEDTQYF.